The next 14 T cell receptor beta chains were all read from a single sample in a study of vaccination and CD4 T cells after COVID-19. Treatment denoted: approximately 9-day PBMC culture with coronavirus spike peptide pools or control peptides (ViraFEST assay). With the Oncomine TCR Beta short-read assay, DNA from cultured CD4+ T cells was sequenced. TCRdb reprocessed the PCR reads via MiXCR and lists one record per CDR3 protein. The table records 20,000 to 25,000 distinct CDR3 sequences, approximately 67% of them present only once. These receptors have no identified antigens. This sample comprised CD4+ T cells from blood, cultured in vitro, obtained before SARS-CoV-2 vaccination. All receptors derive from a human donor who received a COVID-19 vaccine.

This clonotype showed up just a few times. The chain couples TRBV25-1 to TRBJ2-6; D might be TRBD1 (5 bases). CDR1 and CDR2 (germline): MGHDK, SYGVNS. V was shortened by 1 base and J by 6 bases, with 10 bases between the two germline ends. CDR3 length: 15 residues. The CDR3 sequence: CASSEWAGQANVLTF. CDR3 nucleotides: TGTGCCAGCAGTGAATGGGCAGGGCAGGCCAACGTCCTGACTTTC.

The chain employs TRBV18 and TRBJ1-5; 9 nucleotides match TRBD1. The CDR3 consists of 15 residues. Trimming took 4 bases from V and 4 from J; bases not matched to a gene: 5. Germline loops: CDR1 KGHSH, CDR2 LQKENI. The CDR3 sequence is CASSQQTGGNQPQHF. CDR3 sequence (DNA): TGTGCCAGCTCACAGCAGACAGGGGGAAATCAGCCCCAGCATTTT.

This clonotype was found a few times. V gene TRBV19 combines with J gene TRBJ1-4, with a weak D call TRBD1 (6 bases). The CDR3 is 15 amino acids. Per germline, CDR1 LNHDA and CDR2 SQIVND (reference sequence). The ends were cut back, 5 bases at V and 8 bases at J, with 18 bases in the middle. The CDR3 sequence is CASSPSGGAREKLFF. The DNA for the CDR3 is TGTGCCAGTAGTCCGTCGGGGGGCGCAAGAGAAAAACTGTTTTTT.

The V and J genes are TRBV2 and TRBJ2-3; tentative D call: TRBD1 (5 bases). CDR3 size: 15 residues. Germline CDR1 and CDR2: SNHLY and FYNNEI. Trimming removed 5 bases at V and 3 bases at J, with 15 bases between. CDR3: CASSLHGAKTDTQYF. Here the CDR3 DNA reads TGTGCCAGCAGTTTGCATGGGGCCAAAACAGATACGCAGTATTTT.

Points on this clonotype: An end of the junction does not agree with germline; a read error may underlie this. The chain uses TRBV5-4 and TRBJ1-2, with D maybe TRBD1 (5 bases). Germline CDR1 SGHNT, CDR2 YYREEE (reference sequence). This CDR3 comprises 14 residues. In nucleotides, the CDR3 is TGTGCCAGCGGCTTGGCAAGGGACGCCTATGGCTACACCTTC. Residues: CASGLARDAYGYTF.

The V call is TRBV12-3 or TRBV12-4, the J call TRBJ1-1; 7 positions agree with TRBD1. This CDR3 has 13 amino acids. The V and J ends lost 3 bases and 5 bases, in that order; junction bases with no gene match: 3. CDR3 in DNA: TGTGCCAGCAGTTTCACCAGGGGGACTGAAGCTTTCTTT. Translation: CASSFTRGTEAFF.

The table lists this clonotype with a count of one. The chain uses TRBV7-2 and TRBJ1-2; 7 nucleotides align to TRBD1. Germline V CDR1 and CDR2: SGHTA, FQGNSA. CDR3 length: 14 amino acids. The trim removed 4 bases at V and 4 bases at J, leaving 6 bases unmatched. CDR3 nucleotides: TGTGCCAGCAGCTCCCGACAGGGACGCTATGGCTACACCTTC. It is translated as CASSSRQGRYGYTF.

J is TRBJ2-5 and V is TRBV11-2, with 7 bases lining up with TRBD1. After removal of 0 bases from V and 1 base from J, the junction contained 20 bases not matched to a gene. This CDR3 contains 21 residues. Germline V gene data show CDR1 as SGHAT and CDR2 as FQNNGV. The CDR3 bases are TGTGCCAGCAGCTTAGATCCAACCGGGACAGACATTTTGATTGGCCAAGAGACCCAGTACTTC. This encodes CASSLDPTGTDILIGQETQYF.

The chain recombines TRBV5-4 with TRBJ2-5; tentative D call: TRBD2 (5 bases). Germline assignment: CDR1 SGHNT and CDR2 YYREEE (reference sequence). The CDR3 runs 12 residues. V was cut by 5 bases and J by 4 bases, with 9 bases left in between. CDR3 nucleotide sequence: TGTGCCAGCAGTTCGGGGTCAGAGACCCAGTACTTC. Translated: CASSSGSETQYF.

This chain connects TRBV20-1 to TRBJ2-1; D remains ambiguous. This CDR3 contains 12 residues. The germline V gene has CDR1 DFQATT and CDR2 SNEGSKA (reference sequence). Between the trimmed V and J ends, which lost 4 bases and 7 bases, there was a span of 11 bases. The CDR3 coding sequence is TGCAGTGCTAATTCGGCCGTGAATGAGCAGTTCTTC. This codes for CSANSAVNEQFF.

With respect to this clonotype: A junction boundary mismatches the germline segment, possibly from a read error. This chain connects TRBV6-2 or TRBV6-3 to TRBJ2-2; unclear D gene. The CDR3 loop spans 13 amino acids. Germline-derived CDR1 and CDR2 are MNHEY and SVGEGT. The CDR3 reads CASRWWATEELFF. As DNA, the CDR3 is TGTGCCAGCAGATGGTGGGCCACCGAGGAGCTGTTTTTT.

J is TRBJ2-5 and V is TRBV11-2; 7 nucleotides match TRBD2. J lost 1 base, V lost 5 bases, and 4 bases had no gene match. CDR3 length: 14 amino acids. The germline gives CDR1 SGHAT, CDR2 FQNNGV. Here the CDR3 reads CASSPRTSQETQYF. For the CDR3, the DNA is TGTGCCAGCAGCCCCCGGACTAGCCAAGAGACCCAGTACTTC.

In DNA form, the CDR3 reads TGTGCCAGCAGCCCACAGGGGGAATACGAGCAGTACTTC. This encodes CASSPQGEYEQYF. The chain uses TRBV7-2 and TRBJ2-7; 8 bases match TRBD1. CDR1 is SGHTA and CDR2 is FQGNSA in the germline V gene. V lost 5 bases, J lost 4 bases, and 4 bases stayed unmatched. This CDR3 comprises 13 residues.

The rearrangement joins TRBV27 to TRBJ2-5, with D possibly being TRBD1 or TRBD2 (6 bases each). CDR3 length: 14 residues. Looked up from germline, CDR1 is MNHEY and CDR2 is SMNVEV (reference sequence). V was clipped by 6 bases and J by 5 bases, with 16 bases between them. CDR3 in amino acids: CASRNTGGWETQYF. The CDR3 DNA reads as TGTGCCAGCAGGAACACCGGGGGCTGGGAGACCCAGTACTTC.